Listed below are T cell receptor beta chains from one sample, sequenced in a study of shared clonotypes between healthy human individuals. Produced via immunoSEQ multiplex PCR; TCRdb's table is partial and in-frame only. The sample has about 2.4 million clones, roughly 93% seen once. Source material: naive CD4+ T cells from PBMCs. The receptor source for this set is a man aged 18 to 30 in good health. Some clones in this sample may be carry-over from other donors' samples. Both conserved end residues are part of each CDR3. A D gene is named only where the DNA matches it firmly. Some rows have no size entry. The others give once, few or many, or a class for an expanded clone.

D gene	J gene	V gene	clone size	CDR3 protein	CDR3 DNA
TRBD1	TRBJ1-1	TRBV5-4	NA	CASSLEGTGVTEAFF	TGTGCCAGCAGCTTGGAGGGGACAGGGGTCACAGAAGCTTTCTTT
TRBD1	TRBJ1-4	TRBV19	NA	CASSPGQGARGEKLFF	TGTGCCAGTAGTCCAGGACAGGGGGCCCGAGGTGAAAAACTGTTTTTT
NA	TRBJ1-2	TRBV4-1	NA	CASSQDSRQDIGYTF	TGCGCCAGCAGCCAAGATTCGAGACAGGACATCGGCTACACCTTC
TRBD1	TRBJ1-1	TRBV5-1	NA	CASSPTRDRGDTEAFF	TGCGCCAGCAGCCCCACCCGGGACAGGGGAGATACTGAAGCTTTCTTT
NA	TRBJ2-1	TRBV2	NA	CASSDPQKHYNEQFF	TGTGCCAGCAGTGACCCCCAGAAACACTACAATGAGCAGTTCTTC
NA	TRBJ2-1	TRBV5-1	NA	CASSLEGYEQFF	TGCGCCAGCAGCTTGGAGGGCTACGAGCAGTTCTTC
NA	TRBJ1-3	TRBV7-9	NA	CASSKGPTSGNTIYF	TGTGCCAGCAGCAAGGGACCGACCTCTGGAAACACCATATATTTT
TRBD1	TRBJ1-1	TRBV7-8	few	CASSWDRDTEAFF	TGTGCCAGCAGCTGGGACAGGGACACTGAAGCTTTCTTT
NA	TRBJ2-7	TRBV28	NA	CASSQRYEQYF	TGTGCCAGCAGTCAGAGATACGAGCAGTACTTC
TRBD2	TRBJ2-7	TRBV7-2	NA	CASSYGDGRELREQYF	TGTGCCAGCAGCTACGGAGACGGGAGGGAACTACGCGAGCAGTACTTC
NA	TRBJ2-4	TRBV18	NA	CASSQGVGLGIQYF	TGTGCCAGCTCACAGGGAGTCGGGTTGGGCATTCAGTACTTC
TRBD2	TRBJ2-1	TRBV9	once	CASSRGLAEANEQFF	TGTGCCAGCAGCAGGGGACTAGCGGAGGCGAATGAGCAGTTCTTC
TRBD2	TRBJ2-1	TRBV4-1	NA	CASSRGLVGLDEQFF	TGCGCCAGCAGCCGCGGACTAGTAGGATTAGATGAGCAGTTCTTC
TRBD2	TRBJ2-5	TRBV6-1	once	CASSVTSGGLIQYF	TGTGCCAGCAGTGTCACTAGCGGGGGACTTATCCAGTACTTC
TRBD2	TRBJ2-1	TRBV5-1	NA	CASRRGGVAGGNNEQFF	TGCGCCAGCAGACGAGGTGGTGTAGCGGGAGGGAACAATGAGCAGTTCTTC
NA	TRBJ2-3	TRBV29-1	NA	CSVLSTVSTDTQYF	TGCAGCGTTCTTTCGACAGTGAGCACAGATACGCAGTATTTT
NA	TRBJ1-1	TRBV18	NA	CASSATESGYTEAFF	TGTGCCAGCTCAGCGACAGAGAGTGGATACACTGAAGCTTTCTTT
NA	TRBJ1-1	TRBV25-1	NA	CASSAFSGTSKDTEAFF	TGTGCCAGCAGTGCATTCAGCGGGACGAGTAAAGACACTGAAGCTTTCTTT
TRBD2	TRBJ2-7	TRBV4-2	NA	CASRAGLTYEQYF	TGTGCCAGTCGAGCGGGGCTCACCTACGAGCAGTACTTC
NA	TRBJ2-1	TRBV2	NA	CASSVFQMPSNEQFF	TGTGCCAGCAGTGTTTTCCAAATGCCAAGCAATGAGCAGTTCTTC
TRBD1	TRBJ2-7	TRBV30	NA	CAWSPDRGEQYF	TGTGCCTGGAGTCCTGACAGGGGGGAGCAGTACTTC
NA	TRBJ1-1	TRBV7-9	few	CASSFSVNTEAFF	TGTGCCAGCAGCTTTAGCGTGAACACTGAAGCTTTCTTT
TRBD2	TRBJ2-7	TRBV19	NA	CASSIASGGPGYEQYF	TGTGCCAGTAGTATCGCATCGGGAGGGCCGGGATACGAGCAGTACTTC
NA	TRBJ1-2	TRBV4-1	NA	CASSQEYTPNYGYTF	TGCGCCAGCAGCCAAGAATACACACCGAACTATGGCTACACCTTC
TRBD1	TRBJ2-1	TRBV4-1	once	CASSQAQGVTYNEQFF	TGCGCCAGCAGCCAAGCCCAGGGGGTGACGTACAATGAGCAGTTCTTC
TRBD1	TRBJ2-7	TRBV28	NA	CASSLTRSRGPPYEQYF	TGTGCCAGCAGTTTAACCCGAAGCAGGGGGCCCCCCTACGAGCAGTACTTC
TRBD1	TRBJ2-7	TRBV18	NA	CASSLLLGSVGDRGAEQYF	TGTGCCAGCTCGCTCCTTCTTGGAAGTGTAGGAGACAGGGGGGCCGAGCAGTACTTC
NA	TRBJ1-1	TRBV7-3	NA	CASSPPGAHTEAFF	TGTGCCAGCAGCCCACCGGGGGCTCACACTGAAGCTTTCTTT
NA	TRBJ1-1	TRBV7-2	NA	CASSVAGTVNTEAFF	TGTGCCAGCAGCGTAGCCGGGACGGTGAACACTGAAGCTTTCTTT